This T cell receptor beta chain was identified during a study of blood T cell repertoires in COVID-19. At the level of the study: PBMCs, B-cell-depleted T cells, or T cells were the source of the cDNA or gDNA that made up the material.

Authors' methods: Amplified reference gene primers provided the basis for estimating nucleated cell counts. Clones were sequenced by immunoSEQ multiplex PCR, and TCRdb holds only the in-frame ones, with some missing. V, J and clone size are those of that table, while D and trimming were read from the DNA. There are about 140,000 clones in the sample; 75% to 85% occur only once, and 4.2% lies in the top ten. Trimming left V 6 bases short and J 11 bases short, with 22 bases between. Germline assignment: CDR1 MDHEN and CDR2 SYDVKM. This CDR3 spans 15 amino acids. The sample was peripheral blood. The source of this sequence is a man between 60 and 75 years old with acute or convalescent COVID-19. The chain has TRBV28 and TRBJ1-4; D remains unclear. The CDR3 is CASRAGSGESEKLFF. As DNA, the CDR3 is TGTGCCAGCAGGGCCGGGTCGGGTGAATCCGAGAAACTGTTTTTT.